The 18 T cell receptor beta chains below were found in one sample sequenced in a study of blood T cell repertoires in COVID-19. Profiling relied on immunoSEQ multiplex PCR, and the TCRdb table lists in-frame clones only, not all of them. The table has 150,000 to 200,000 clones, 80% to 85% seen once. Sequencing was done on a sample of peripheral blood. These receptors were taken from a woman aged 25 to 39 with acute or convalescent COVID-19.

The V and J genes are TRBV11-2 and TRBJ2-7; 8 nucleotides line up with TRBD1. The CDR3 runs to 14 residues. Germline V gene lookup returns CDR1 SGHAT and CDR2 FQNNGV. Trimming took 4 bases from V and 0 from J; bases not matched to a gene: 2. CDR3 bases: TGTGCCAGCAGCTGGACAGGGACCTCCTACGAGCAGTACTTC. Translated: CASSWTGTSYEQYF.

The chain has TRBV11-3 and TRBJ2-3, with D uncertain. Between the trimmed V and J ends, which lost 0 bases and 1 base, there was a span of 5 bases. The CDR3 extends over 14 amino acids. CDR1 and CDR2 from the germline V gene are SGHNT and YENEEA. The CDR3 bases are TGTGCCAGCAGCTTAGAGCCAGGCACAGATACGCAGTATTTT. This sequence encodes CASSLEPGTDTQYF.

This rearrangement joins TRBV20-1 to TRBJ1-5; D ambiguous. The CDR3 has 11 amino acids. Germline assignment: CDR1 DFQATT and CDR2 SNEGSKA (reference sequence). Trimming removed 5 bases from V and 2 bases from J, with 4 bases in between. The CDR3 protein is CSAPGNQPQHF. In DNA, the CDR3 is TGCAGTGCTCCAGGCAATCAGCCCCAGCATTTT.

The rearrangement links TRBV5-1 to TRBJ2-3; D perhaps matches TRBD2 (5 bases). Trimming removed 4 bases at V and 5 bases at J, with 8 bases between. The germline V gene encodes CDR1 SGHRS and CDR2 YFSETQ. The CDR3 runs 12 residues. In nucleotides, the CDR3 is TGCGCCAGCAGCACGGCGGGAGATACGCAGTATTTT. Its protein product is CASSTAGDTQYF.

The gene calls are TRBV7-8 and TRBJ1-2, with 7 bases that match TRBD1. Looked up from germline, CDR1 is SGHVS and CDR2 is FQNEAQ. Losses at the gene ends were 4 bases for V and 4 bases for J; bases not matched to a gene: 9. The CDR3 spans 15 residues. The CDR3 spells CASSSSGQSIYGYTF. DNA of the CDR3: TGTGCCAGCAGCTCCTCGGGACAGTCGATCTATGGCTACACCTTC.

This chain connects TRBV3-1 (or the pseudogene TRBV3-2) to TRBJ1-1; D is ambiguous. V lost 4 bases, J lost 4 bases, and 7 bases lay in between. Germline values: CDR1 LGHDT, CDR2 YNNKEL (reference sequence). There are 12 residues in the CDR3. The CDR3 spells CASSRGSTEAFF. In DNA form, the CDR3 reads TGTGCCAGCAGCCGCGGGAGCACTGAAGCTTTCTTT.

The rearrangement joins TRBV27 to TRBJ1-1; TRBD1 matches 10 bases. The CDR3 consists of 15 residues. J lost 3 bases, V lost 5 bases, and 6 bases had no gene match. CDR1 is MNHEY and CDR2 is SMNVEV in the germline V gene (reference sequence). The CDR3 coding sequence is TGTGCCAGCAGTCCACGACAGGGGGCTTACACTGAAGCTTTCTTT. Protein product: CASSPRQGAYTEAFF.

The rearrangement joins TRBV5-6 to TRBJ2-7; D is undetermined. This CDR3 region has 11 residues. Trimming took off 0 bases at V and 5 bases at J, with 3 bases between the two ends. Germline lookup yields CDR1 SGHDT and CDR2 YYEEEE. The CDR3 DNA is TGTGCCAGCAGCTTGGGCGACGAGCAGTACTTC. It is translated as CASSLGDEQYF.

The chain couples TRBV3-1 (or the pseudogene TRBV3-2) to TRBJ2-7, with 8 bases lining up with TRBD1. The germline gives CDR1 LGHDT, CDR2 YNNKEL (reference sequence). V shed 8 bases and J 0 bases; nucleotides not matched to a gene: 3. The CDR3 is 13 amino acids. In DNA, the CDR3 is TGTGCCAGCCGGACAGGGAGCTCCTACGAGCAGTACTTC. This encodes CASRTGSSYEQYF.

J is TRBJ2-7 and V is TRBV4-1; TRBD2 matches 9 bases. Trimming cost V 1 base and J 5 bases; bases outside gene matches: 6. CDR3 size: 15 residues. Looked up from germline, CDR1 is MGHRA and CDR2 is YSYEKL. CDR3 sequence: CASSQGGLALHEQYF. The CDR3 DNA is TGCGCCAGCAGCCAAGGGGGACTAGCTCTCCACGAGCAGTACTTC.

The count of this clone is one. The chain couples TRBV12-2 to TRBJ2-1; the D call of TRBD1 is as the table states it, not checked on the DNA. TRBV12-2 is tagged as a pseudogene. This CDR3 is 15 amino acids long. The CDR3, as DNA: TGTGCAAGTCGCACCCGACAGGGGGGGAACAATGAGCAGTTCTTC. Residues: CASRTRQGGNNEQFF.

The chain is built from TRBV6-5 and TRBJ1-2, with 10 bases lining up with TRBD1. The germline V gene encodes CDR1 MNHEY and CDR2 SVGAGI. Trimming cost V 5 bases and J 2 bases; bases outside gene matches: 5. The CDR3 totals 15 residues. The CDR3 nucleotides are TGTGCCAGCAGTCGGCCGGGACAGGGGAACTATGGCTACACCTTC. Protein sequence: CASSRPGQGNYGYTF.

V and J are TRBV6-6 and TRBJ2-2; perhaps TRBD2 as D (5 bases). The CDR3 spans 16 residues. V was cut by 2 bases and J by 1 base, with 11 bases left in between. Germline lookup yields CDR1 MNHNY and CDR2 SVGAGI (reference sequence). In nucleotides, the CDR3 is TGTGCCAGCAGTTACATGGCGGGCAGGAACACCGGGGAGCTGTTTTTT. Its protein product is CASSYMAGRNTGELFF.

J is TRBJ2-7 and V is TRBV7-8, with D unclear. V was trimmed by 2 bases and J by 3 bases, leaving 14 bases between them. Germline V gives CDR1 SGHVS, CDR2 FQNEAQ. The CDR3 extends over 15 amino acids. The CDR3 region is CASSLFRTVRYEQYF. The CDR3 DNA sequence: TGTGCCAGCAGCTTATTTCGAACGGTTCGCTACGAGCAGTACTTC.

This sequence joins TRBV11-1 and TRBJ2-5; 8 bases map to TRBD2. CDR1 and CDR2 from the germline V gene are SGHAT and FQDESV (reference sequence). CDR3 length: 15 amino acids. The V segment lost 2 bases and the J segment 5 bases; nucleotides outside the gene matches: 7. The CDR3 here is CASSLPGGLVETQYF. In nucleotides, the CDR3 is TGTGCCAGCAGCTTACCGGGGGGGCTGGTGGAGACCCAGTACTTC.

The rearrangement uses TRBV19 and TRBJ2-7, with unresolved D. The ends were cut back, 3 bases at V and 0 bases at J, with 12 bases in the middle. Germline V gene data show CDR1 as LNHDA and CDR2 as SQIVND (reference sequence). This CDR3 is built from 15 residues. This CDR3 is CASSISASSSYEQYF. CDR3 bases: TGTGCCAGTAGTATCAGCGCCAGTTCCTCCTACGAGCAGTACTTC.

The count of this clone is one. The chain has TRBV7-8 and TRBJ2-5, with 11 bases identical to TRBD2. J lost 3 bases, V lost 1 base, and 13 bases had no gene match. The CDR3 is 19 residues long. The germline gives CDR1 SGHVS, CDR2 FQNEAQ. The CDR3 protein is CASSLVPRLAGGTKETQYF. The CDR3 DNA reads as TGTGCCAGCAGCTTAGTGCCTCGGCTAGCGGGAGGAACAAAAGAGACCCAGTACTTC.

The chain couples TRBV27 to TRBJ2-5, with D possibly TRBD2 on 5 matching bases. In germline, CDR1 is MNHEY, CDR2 SMNVEV (reference sequence). V was shortened by 4 bases and J by 4 bases, with 19 bases between the two germline ends. The CDR3 covers 16 residues. In DNA form, the CDR3 reads TGTGCCAGCAGTTCCGACCCCCAAGGGAGATTAGAGACCCAGTACTTC. Amino acids: CASSSDPQGRLETQYF.